This entry describes one T cell receptor (beta chain). The CD8+ and CD4+ T cells were isolated magnetically using a negative isolation approach, whereas the TEMRA cells were enriched by FACS. This record comes from a study of CD8 T cells in Susac syndrome. RNA, at about 0.5 to 1 ug, was reverse transcribed with random hexamers. Multiplex immunoSEQ PCR targeted 54 Vbeta and 13 Jbeta TCR beta segments. TCRdb re-called the immunoSEQ multiplex PCR reads with MiXCR, one entry per CDR3 protein. Among around 300,000 distinct CDR3 sequences listed, 92% were seen once. Germline values: CDR1 DFQATT, CDR2 SNEGSKA (reference sequence). Trimming cost V 1 base and J 0 bases; bases outside gene matches: 10. This CDR3 is built from 19 residues.

Sequencing was performed on CD4+ T cells from PBMCs. This chain joins TRBV20-1 and TRBJ2-2, with 11 positions matching TRBD2. The TCR originated in a human donor with multiple sclerosis. CDR3 sequence (DNA): TGCAGTGCTAGAGGTCTAGCGGGGGGTGGGGTTACGAACACCGGGGAGCTGTTTTTT. Protein product: CSARGLAGGGVTNTGELFF.